Sequencing of this T cell receptor (beta chain) was carried out in a study of T-cell reconstitution after alpha-beta-depleted transplantation in children. For TCRbeta, the library was prepared with unique molecular identifiers. TCRdb ran MiXCR on the PCR reads and lists one entry per CDR3 protein. The sample contains approximately 230,000 distinct CDR3 sequences, roughly 23% of which appear only once. This material consisted of PBMCs, taken before TCRalphabeta/CD19-depleted stem cell transplant. The sequence was obtained from a girl aged 2 to 10 with Fanconi anemia, due to receive a stem cell transplant.

The CDR3 sequence: CSARRLAIIYEQYF. CDR3 bases: TGCAGTGCTAGACGCCTAGCGATTATCTACGAGCAGTACTTC. The genes are TRBV20-1 and TRBJ2-7; D may be TRBD2 (6 bases). The length of the CDR3 is 14 residues. Looked up from germline, CDR1 is DFQATT and CDR2 is SNEGSKA (reference sequence). V was cut by 2 bases and J by 3 bases, with 14 bases left in between.